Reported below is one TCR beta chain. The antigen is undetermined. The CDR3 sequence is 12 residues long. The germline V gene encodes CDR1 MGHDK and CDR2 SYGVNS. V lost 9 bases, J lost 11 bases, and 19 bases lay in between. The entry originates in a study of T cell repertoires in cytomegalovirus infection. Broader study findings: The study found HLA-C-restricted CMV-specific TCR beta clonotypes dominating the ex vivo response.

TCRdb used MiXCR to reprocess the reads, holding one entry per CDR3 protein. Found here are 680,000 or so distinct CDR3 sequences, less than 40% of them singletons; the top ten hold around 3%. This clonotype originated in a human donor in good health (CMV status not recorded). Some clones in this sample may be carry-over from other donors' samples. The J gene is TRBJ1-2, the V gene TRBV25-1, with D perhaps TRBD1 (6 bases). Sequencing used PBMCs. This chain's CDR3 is CASGAAGERYTF. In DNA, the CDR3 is TGTGCCAGTGGGGCGGCAGGGGAGAGGTACACCTTC.